This T cell receptor beta chain was identified in a study of CD8 T cells in ankylosing spondylitis. General observations from the study: Seemingly distinctive of ankylosing spondylitis blood was a TCR beta motif formed by eight highly homologous variants.

About this clonotype itself: Antigen: not known.

TCRdb reprocessed the 5' RACE reads via MiXCR and lists one record per CDR3 protein. The profile shows under 850,000 distinct CDR3 sequences, about 20% of them singletons. The material sequenced was blood, either unsorted or a sorted T cell fraction (not recorded which). The source is a male donor with ankylosing spondylitis.

CDR3 in DNA: TGTGCCAGCAGCGTAAGCGACAGCCAAGAGACCCAGTACTTC. Amino acid sequence: CASSVSDSQETQYF. This chain connects TRBV9 to TRBJ2-5; tentative D call: TRBD1 (5 bases). The germline gives CDR1 SGDLS, CDR2 YYNGEE. CDR3 length: 14 amino acids. V dropped 1 base and J dropped 1 base, with 8 bases sitting between them.